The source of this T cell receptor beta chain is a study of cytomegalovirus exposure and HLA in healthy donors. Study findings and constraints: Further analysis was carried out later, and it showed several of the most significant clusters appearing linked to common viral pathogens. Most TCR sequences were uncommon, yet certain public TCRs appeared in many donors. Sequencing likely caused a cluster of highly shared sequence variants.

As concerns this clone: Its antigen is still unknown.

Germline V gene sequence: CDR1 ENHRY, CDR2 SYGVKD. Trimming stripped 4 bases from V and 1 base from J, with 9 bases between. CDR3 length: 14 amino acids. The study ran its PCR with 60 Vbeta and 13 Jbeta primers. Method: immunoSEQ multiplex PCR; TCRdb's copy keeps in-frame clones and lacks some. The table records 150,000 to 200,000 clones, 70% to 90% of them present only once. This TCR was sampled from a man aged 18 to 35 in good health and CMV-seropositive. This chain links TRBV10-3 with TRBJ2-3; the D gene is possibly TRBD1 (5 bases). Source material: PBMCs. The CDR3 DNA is TGTGCCATCAGTGCAATACAGGGCACAGATACGCAGTATTTT. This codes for CAISAIQGTDTQYF.